This TCR beta chain was identified during a study of cytomegalovirus exposure and HLA in healthy donors. Study details: Both the approximately 120 validation repertoires and the 600 to 700 first-cohort repertoires used the same platform, as reported by a later analysis. The study's findings and limits: Subsequent analysis revealed that first-cohort TCR clusters tended to co-occur in the 90 to 150 validation repertoires. Researchers reported that three CMV-associated chains were confirmed in vitro as CMV antigen-specific. The study listed 164 cytomegalovirus-associated TCR beta chains.

CDR1 is MNHNY and CDR2 is SVGAGI in the germline V gene (reference sequence). The CDR3 is 12 residues long. Trimming took off 7 bases at V and 5 bases at J, with 11 bases between the two ends. The protocol was immunoSEQ multiplex PCR, while the TCRdb copy is restricted to in-frame clones and leaves out a portion. The data contain roughly 200,000 clones, 80% to 90% of them singletons. Notes on this clone: Antigen unknown.

The chain joins TRBV6-6 to TRBJ1-2; D is uncertain. This sequence was found in a woman aged 30 to 39 in good health and CMV-seronegative. Material: PBMCs. CDR3 DNA: TGTGCCAGCATAGATTCGGGTTATGGCTACACCTTC. Its translation: CASIDSGYGYTF.